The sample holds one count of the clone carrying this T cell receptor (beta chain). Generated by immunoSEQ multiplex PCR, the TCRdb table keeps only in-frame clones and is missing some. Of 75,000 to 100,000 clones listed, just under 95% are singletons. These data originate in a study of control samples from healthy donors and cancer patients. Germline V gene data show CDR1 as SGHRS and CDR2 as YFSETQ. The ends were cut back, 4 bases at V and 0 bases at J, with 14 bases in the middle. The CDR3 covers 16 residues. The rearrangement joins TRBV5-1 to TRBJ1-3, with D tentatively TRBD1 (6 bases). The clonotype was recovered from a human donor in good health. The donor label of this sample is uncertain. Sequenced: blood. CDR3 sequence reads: CASSQEGGSSGNTIYF. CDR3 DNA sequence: TGCGCCAGCAGCCAGGAGGGGGGAAGCTCTGGAAACACCATATATTTT.